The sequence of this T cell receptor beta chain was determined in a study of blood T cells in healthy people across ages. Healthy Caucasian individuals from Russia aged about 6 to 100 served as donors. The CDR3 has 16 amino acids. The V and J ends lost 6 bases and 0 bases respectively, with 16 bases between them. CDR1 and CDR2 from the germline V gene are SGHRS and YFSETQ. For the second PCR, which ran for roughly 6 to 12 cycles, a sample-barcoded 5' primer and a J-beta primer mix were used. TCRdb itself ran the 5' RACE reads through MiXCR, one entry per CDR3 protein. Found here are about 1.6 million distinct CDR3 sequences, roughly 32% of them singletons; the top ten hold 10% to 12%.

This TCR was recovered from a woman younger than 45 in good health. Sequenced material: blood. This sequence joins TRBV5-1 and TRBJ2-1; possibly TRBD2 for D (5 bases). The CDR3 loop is CASTLGVRRSYNEQFF. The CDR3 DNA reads TGCGCCAGCACTTTGGGAGTCAGGCGCTCCTACAATGAGCAGTTCTTC.